The entry that follows covers one T cell receptor (beta chain) sequence. What it binds is unknown. V shed 2 bases, J shed 7 bases, and the junction held 5 bases outside the gene matches. Germline CDR1 is KGHSH and CDR2 is LQKENI. This CDR3 has 16 residues. This record comes from a study of T-cell reconstitution after alpha-beta-depleted transplantation in children. Study-level results: Hyperexpanded clones declined; after one year, newly produced T cells mostly supplied diversity.

Library preparation (for TCRbeta) was performed with unique molecular identifiers. MiXCR, applied by TCRdb to the PCR reads, yields one record per CDR3 protein. Counted here are a few hundred thousand distinct CDR3 sequences, approximately 41% occurring once; the ten biggest clones make up about 30%. The clonotype was recovered from a girl aged 2-10 years with aplastic anemia, due to receive a stem cell transplant. This rearrangement joins TRBV18 to TRBJ2-1; 13 nucleotides align to TRBD2. Material: PBMCs, obtained before TCRalphabeta/CD19-depleted stem cell transplant. The CDR3 region is CASSPIGLAGENEQFF. The CDR3 bases are TGTGCCAGCTCACCAATCGGACTAGCGGGAGAAAATGAGCAGTTCTTC.